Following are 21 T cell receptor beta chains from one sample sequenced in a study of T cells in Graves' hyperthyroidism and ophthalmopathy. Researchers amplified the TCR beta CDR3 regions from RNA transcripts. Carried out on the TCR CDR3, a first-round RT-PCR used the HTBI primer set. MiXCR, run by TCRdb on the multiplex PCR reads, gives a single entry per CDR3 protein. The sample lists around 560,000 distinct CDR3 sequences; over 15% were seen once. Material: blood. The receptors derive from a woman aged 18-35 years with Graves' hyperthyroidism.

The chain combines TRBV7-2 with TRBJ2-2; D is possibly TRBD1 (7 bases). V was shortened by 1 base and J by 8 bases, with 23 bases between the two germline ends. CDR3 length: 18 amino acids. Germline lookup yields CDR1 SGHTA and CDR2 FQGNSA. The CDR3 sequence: CASSLGVRGDWRAGELFF. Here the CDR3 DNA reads TGTGCCAGCAGCTTAGGAGTCAGGGGGGATTGGAGAGCTGGGGAGCTGTTTTTT.

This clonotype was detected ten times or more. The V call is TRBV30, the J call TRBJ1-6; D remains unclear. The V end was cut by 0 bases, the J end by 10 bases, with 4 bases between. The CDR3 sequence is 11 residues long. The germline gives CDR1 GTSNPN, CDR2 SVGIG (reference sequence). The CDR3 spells CAWSVGSPLHF. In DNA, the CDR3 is TGTGCCTGGAGTGTGGGGTCACCCCTCCACTTT.

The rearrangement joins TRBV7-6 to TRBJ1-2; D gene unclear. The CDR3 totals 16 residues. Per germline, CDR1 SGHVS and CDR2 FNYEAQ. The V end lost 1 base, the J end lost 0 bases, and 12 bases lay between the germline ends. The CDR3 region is CASSLDLPGANYGYTF. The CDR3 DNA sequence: TGTGCCAGCAGCTTAGATCTCCCCGGGGCTAACTATGGCTACACCTTC.

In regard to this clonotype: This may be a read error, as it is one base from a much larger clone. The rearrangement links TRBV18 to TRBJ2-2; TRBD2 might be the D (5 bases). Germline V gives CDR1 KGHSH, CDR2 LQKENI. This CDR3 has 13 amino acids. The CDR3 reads CASSPPPAGELSF. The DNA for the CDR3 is TGTGCCAGCTCACCACCTCCAGCCGGGGAGCTGTCTTTT.

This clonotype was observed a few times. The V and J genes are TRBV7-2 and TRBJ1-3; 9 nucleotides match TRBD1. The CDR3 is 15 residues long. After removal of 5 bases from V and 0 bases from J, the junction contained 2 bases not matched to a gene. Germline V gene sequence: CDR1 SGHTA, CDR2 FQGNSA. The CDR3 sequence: CASSRDRDSGNTIYF. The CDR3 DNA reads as TGTGCCAGCAGCCGGGACAGGGACTCTGGAAACACCATATATTTT.

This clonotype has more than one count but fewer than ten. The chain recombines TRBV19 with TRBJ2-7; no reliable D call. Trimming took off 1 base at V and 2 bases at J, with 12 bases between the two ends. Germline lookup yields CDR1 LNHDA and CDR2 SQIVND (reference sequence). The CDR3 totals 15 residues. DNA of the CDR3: TGTGCCAGTAGTATAGCAATTGGGGATGCCTACGAGCAGTACTTC. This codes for CASSIAIGDAYEQYF.

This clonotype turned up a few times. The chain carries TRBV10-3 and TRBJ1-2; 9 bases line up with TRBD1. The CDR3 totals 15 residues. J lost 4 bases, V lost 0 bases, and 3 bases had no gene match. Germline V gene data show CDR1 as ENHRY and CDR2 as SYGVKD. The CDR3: CAISESGTGSYGYTF. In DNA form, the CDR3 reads TGTGCCATCAGTGAGTCGGGGACAGGGAGCTATGGCTACACCTTC.

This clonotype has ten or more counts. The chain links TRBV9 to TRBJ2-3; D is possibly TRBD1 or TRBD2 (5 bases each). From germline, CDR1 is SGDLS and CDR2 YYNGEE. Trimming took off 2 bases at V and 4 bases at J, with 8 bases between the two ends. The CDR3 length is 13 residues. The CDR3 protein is CASSVGEPDTQYF. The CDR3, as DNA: TGTGCCAGCAGCGTGGGGGAGCCAGATACGCAGTATTTT.

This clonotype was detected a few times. The CDR3 is CASSQVALAGVGGTDTQYF. The CDR3 nucleotides read TGCGCCAGCAGCCAAGTGGCACTAGCGGGAGTAGGAGGCACAGATACGCAGTATTTT. The V and J genes are TRBV4-1 and TRBJ2-3; 11 bases map to TRBD2. The V and J ends lost 1 base and 1 base, in that order; junction bases with no gene match: 10. This CDR3 comprises 19 residues. Germline CDR1 MGHRA, CDR2 YSYEKL.

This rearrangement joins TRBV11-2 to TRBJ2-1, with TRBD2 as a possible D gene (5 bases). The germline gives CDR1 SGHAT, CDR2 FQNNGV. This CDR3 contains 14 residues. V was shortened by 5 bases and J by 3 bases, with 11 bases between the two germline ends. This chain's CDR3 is CASSTLTSYNEQFF. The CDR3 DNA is TGTGCCAGCAGCACCCTTACTAGCTACAATGAGCAGTTCTTC.

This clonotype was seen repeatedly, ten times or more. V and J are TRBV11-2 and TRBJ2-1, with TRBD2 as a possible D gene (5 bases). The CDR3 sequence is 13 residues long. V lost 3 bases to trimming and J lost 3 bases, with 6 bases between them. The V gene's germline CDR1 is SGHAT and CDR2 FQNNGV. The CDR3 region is CASSLRVYNEQFF. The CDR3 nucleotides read TGTGCCAGCAGCTTGAGGGTCTACAATGAGCAGTTCTTC.

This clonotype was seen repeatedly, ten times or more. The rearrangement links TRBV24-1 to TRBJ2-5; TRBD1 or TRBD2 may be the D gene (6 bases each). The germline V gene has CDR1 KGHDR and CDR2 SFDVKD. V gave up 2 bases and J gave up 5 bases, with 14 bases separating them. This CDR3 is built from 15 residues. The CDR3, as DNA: TGTGCCACCAGTGATTATGATAGGGGGAGGGAGACCCAGTACTTC. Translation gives CATSDYDRGRETQYF.

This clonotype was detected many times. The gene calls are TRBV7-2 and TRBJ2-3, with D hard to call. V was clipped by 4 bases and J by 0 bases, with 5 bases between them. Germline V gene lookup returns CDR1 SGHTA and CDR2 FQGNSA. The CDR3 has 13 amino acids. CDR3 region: CASSYPSTDTQYF. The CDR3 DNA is TGTGCCAGCAGCTACCCCAGCACAGATACGCAGTATTTT.

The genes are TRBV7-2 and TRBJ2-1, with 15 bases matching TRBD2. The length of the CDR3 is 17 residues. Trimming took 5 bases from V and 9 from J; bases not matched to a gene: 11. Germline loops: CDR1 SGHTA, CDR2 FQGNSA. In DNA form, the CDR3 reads TGTGCCAGCAGCCCTAGTGGACTAGCGGGAGGGTTGGTTGAGCAGTTCTTC. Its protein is CASSPSGLAGGLVEQFF.

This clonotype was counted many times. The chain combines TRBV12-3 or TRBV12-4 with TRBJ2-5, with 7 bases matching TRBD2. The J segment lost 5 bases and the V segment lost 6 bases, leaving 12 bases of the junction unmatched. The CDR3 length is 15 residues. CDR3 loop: CASSERGRKGETQYF. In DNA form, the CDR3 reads TGTGCCAGCAGCGAGCGGGGACGGAAGGGGGAGACCCAGTACTTC.

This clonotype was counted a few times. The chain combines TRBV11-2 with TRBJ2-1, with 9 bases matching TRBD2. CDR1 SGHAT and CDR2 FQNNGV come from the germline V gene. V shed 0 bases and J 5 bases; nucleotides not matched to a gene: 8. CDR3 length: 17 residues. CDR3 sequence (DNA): TGTGCCAGCAGCTTAGATATGCTAGCGGGACTAGACAATGAGCAGTTCTTC. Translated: CASSLDMLAGLDNEQFF.

The CDR3 coding sequence is TGTGCCACCAGTGATTCGTCAGGGGGGAGCTCCTACAATGAGCAGTTCTTC. Its translation: CATSDSSGGSSYNEQFF. The J gene is TRBJ2-1, the V gene TRBV24-1; a possible D gene is TRBD1 (7 bases). Between the trimmed V and J ends, which lost 2 bases and 0 bases, there was a span of 13 bases. The CDR3 runs 17 residues. CDR1 and CDR2 (germline): KGHDR, SFDVKD.

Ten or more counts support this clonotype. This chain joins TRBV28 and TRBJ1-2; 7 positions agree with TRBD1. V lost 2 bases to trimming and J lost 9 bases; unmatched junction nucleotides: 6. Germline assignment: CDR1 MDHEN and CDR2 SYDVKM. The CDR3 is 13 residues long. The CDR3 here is CASSLGTAGSYTF. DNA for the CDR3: TGTGCCAGCAGTTTAGGGACAGCTGGAAGCTACACCTTC.

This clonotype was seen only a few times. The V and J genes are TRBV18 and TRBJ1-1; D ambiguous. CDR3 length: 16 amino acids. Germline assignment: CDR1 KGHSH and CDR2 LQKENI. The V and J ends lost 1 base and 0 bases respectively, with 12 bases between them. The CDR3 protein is CASSPRQVPMNTEAFF. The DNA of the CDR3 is TGTGCCAGCTCACCACGGCAGGTTCCCATGAACACTGAAGCTTTCTTT.

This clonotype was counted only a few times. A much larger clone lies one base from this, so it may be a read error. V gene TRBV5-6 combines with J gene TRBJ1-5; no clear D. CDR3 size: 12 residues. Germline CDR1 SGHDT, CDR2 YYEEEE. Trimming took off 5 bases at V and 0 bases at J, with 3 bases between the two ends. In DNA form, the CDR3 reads TGTGCCAGCAGACATAGCAATCAGCCCCAGCATTTT. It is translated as CASRHSNQPQHF. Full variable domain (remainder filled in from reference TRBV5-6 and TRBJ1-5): DAGVTQSPTHLIKTRGQQVTLRCSPKSGHDTVSWYQQALGQGPQFIFQYYEEEERQRGNFPDRFSGHQFPNYSSELNVNALLLGDSALYLCASRHSNQPQHFGDGTRLSIL.

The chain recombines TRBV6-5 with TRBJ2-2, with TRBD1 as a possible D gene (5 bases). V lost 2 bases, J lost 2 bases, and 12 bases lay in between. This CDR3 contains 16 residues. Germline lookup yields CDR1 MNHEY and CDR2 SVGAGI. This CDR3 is CASSYGGAANTGELFF. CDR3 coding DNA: TGTGCCAGCAGTTACGGTGGGGCAGCTAACACCGGGGAGCTGTTTTTT.